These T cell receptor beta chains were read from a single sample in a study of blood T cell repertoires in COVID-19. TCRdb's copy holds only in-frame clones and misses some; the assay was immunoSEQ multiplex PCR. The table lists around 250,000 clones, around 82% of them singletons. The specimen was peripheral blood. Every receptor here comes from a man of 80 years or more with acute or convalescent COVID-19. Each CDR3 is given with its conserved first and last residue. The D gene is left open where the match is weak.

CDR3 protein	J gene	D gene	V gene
CASSVETGGPNTGELFF	TRBJ2-2	TRBD1	TRBV6-2/TRBV6-3
CASSQGQDNSPLHF	TRBJ1-6	TRBD1	TRBV5-1
CASSGGARGRGEETQYF	TRBJ2-5	TRBD1	TRBV7-9
CASSAGTSGIYNEQFF	TRBJ2-1	TRBD2	TRBV9
CASSWASGGAGETQYF	TRBJ2-5	TRBD2	TRBV5-4
CASSPDTYEQYF	TRBJ2-7	.	TRBV18
CASSLLGLGEETQYF	TRBJ2-5	.	TRBV28
CASSPPGGREKLFF	TRBJ1-4	.	TRBV28
CASSGEGETQYF	TRBJ2-5	TRBD2	TRBV9
CASREGQISNQPQHF	TRBJ1-5	.	TRBV27
CASSQGAGYTEAFF	TRBJ1-1	.	TRBV3-1/TRBV3-2
CASSIGGGGAGDTQYF	TRBJ2-3	TRBD2	TRBV19
CASSSELQNSPLHF	TRBJ1-6	.	TRBV19